The sequence of this TCR beta chain was determined in a study of beta chain features in type 1 diabetes. This clone was seen a handful of times. The entirety of the isolated RNA underwent reverse transcription, so expressed TCRB transcripts were sequenced. Profiling relied on immunoSEQ multiplex PCR, and the TCRdb table lists in-frame clones only, not all of them. The table lists 130,000 to 150,000 clones, 10% of them singletons. The CDR3 has 15 amino acids. Looked up from germline, CDR1 is SGHAT and CDR2 is FQNNGV. V shed 3 bases and J 7 bases; nucleotides not matched to a gene: 9. This receptor was obtained from a man aged 18 to 30 in good health. The chain is built from TRBV11-2 and TRBJ2-1, with TRBD2 identical over 7 bases. Sequenced material: naive CD4+ T cells from blood. The CDR3 reads CASSFGGAGGNEQFF. The CDR3 DNA reads as TGTGCCAGCAGCTTCGGCGGGGCCGGGGGGAATGAGCAGTTCTTC.